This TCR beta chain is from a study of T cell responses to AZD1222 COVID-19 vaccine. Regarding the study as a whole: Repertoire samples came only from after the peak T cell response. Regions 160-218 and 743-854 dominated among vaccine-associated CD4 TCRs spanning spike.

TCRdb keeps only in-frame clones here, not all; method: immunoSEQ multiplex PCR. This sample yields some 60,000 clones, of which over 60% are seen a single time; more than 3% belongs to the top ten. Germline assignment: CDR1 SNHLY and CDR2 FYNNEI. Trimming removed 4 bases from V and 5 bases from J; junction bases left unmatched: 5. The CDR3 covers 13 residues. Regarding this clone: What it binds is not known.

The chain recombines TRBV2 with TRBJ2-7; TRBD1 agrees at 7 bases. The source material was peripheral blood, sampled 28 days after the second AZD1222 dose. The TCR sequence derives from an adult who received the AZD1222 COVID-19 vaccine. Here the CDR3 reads CASSVYRGHEQYF. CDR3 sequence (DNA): TGTGCCAGCAGTGTTTACAGGGGACACGAGCAGTACTTC.